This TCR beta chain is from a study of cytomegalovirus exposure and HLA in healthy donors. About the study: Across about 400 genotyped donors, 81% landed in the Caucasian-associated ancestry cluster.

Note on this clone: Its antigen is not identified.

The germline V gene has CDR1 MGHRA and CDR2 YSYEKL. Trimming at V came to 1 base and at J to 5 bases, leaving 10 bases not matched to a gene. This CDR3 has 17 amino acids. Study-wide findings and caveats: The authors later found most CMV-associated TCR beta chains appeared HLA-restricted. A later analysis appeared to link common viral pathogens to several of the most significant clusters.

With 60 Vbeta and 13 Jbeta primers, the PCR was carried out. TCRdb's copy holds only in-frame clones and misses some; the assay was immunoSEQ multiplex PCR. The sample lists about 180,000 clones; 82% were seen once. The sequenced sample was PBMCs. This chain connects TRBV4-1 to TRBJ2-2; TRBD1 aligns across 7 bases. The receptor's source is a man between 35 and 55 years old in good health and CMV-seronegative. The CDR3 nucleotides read TGCGCCAGCAGCCAAGGACAGGGAACCTTTTGGACCGGGGAGCTGTTTTTT. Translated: CASSQGQGTFWTGELFF.